The TCR beta chain under discussion was sequenced for a study of T cells in Graves' hyperthyroidism and ophthalmopathy. Regarding the study as a whole: Most clonotypes expanded in thyroid above 0.001 were likewise present in blood.

Diagnoses rested on clinical symptoms, serum thyroxine and TRAb, thyroid ultrasound and orbital computed tomography. Over 8 ml fresh peripheral blood yielded the PBMCs. There are a few counts of this clonotype. Its antigen is not known. Using RNA transcripts as the source, TCR beta CDR3 regions were amplified. First-round RT-PCR of the TCR CDR3 relied on the HTBI primer set. TCRdb re-called the multiplex PCR reads through MiXCR, storing one row per CDR3 protein. Seen here are more than 300,000 distinct CDR3 sequences, about 18% observed once, and the top ten hold about 38%. Germline values: CDR1 MNHNS, CDR2 SASEGT. The germline V and J ends were trimmed by 7 bases and 0 bases, with 10 bases remaining between them. This CDR3 is built from 14 residues.

The chain couples TRBV6-1 to TRBJ1-5; D uncertain. The sequence was collected from a man between 18 and 35 years old with Graves' ophthalmopathy. The sequenced sample consisted of blood. CDR3 sequence: CASKDGYSNQPQHF. The CDR3 coding sequence is TGTGCCAGCAAGGACGGGTATAGCAATCAGCCCCAGCATTTT.